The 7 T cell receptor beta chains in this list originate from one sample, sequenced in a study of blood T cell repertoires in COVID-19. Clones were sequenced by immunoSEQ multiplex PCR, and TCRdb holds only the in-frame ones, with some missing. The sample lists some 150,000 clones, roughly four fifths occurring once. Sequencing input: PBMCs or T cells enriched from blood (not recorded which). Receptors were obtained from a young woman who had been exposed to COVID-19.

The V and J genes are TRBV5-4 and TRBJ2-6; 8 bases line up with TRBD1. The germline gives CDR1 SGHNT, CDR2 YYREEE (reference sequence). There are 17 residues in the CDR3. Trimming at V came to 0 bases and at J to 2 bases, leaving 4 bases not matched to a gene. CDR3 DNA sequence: TGTGCCAGCAGCTTGGACAGGGGGTCCACTGGGGCCAACGTCCTGACTTTC. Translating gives CASSLDRGSTGANVLTF.

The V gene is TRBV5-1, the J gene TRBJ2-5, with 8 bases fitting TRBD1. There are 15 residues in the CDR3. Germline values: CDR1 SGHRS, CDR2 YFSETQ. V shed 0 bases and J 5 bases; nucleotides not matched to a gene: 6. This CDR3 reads CASSLGSRGRETQYF. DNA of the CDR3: TGCGCCAGCAGCTTGGGGTCCAGGGGGCGCGAGACCCAGTACTTC.

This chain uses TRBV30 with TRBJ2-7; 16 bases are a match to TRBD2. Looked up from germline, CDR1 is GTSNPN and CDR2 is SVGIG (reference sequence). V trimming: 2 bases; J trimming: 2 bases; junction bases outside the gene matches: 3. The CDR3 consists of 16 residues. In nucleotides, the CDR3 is TGTGCCTGGAGTTATGGGACTAGCGGGAGGGCCTACGAGCAGTACTTC. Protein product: CAWSYGTSGRAYEQYF.

The CDR3 region has the DNA TGTGCCAGCAGCCATAGAAATAAAGCTTTCTTT. It specifies CASSHRNKAFF. V usage is TRBV14 and J usage is TRBJ1-1; no clear D gene. Trimming took off 3 bases at V and 9 bases at J, with 8 bases between the two ends. Per germline, CDR1 SGHDN and CDR2 FVKESK. There are 11 residues in the CDR3.

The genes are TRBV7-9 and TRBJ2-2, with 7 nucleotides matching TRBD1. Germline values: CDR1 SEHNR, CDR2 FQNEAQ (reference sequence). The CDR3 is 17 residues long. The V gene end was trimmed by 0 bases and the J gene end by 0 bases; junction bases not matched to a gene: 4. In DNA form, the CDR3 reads TGTGCCAGCAGCTTAGCCGCCGGGACAGCGAACACCGGGGAGCTGTTTTTT. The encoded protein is CASSLAAGTANTGELFF.

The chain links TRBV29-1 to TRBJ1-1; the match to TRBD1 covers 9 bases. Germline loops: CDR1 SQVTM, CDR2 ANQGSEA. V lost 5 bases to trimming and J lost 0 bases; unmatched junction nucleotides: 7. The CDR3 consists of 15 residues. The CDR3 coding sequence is TGCAGCGTTTCCCGGGACAGGGCCATGAACACTGAAGCTTTCTTT. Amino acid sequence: CSVSRDRAMNTEAFF.

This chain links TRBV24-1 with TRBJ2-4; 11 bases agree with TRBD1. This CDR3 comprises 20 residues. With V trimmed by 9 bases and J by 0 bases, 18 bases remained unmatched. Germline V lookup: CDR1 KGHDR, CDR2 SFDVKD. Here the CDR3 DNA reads TGTGCCACCCCCCAACCCCGGGACAGGGGGTTATTTCTAGCCAAAAACATTCAGTACTTC. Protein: CATPQPRDRGLFLAKNIQYF.